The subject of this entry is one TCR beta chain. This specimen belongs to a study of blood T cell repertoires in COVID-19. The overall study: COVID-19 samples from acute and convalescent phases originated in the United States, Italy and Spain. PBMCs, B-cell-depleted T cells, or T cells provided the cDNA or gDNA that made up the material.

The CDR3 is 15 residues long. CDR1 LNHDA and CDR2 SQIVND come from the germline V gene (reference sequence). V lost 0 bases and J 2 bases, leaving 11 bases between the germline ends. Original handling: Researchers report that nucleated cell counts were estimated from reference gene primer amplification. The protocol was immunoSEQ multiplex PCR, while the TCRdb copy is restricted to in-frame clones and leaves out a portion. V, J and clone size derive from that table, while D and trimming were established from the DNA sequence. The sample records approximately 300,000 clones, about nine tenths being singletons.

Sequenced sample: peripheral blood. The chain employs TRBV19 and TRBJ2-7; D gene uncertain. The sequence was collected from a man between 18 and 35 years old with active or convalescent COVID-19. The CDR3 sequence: CASSIDFTGAYEQYF. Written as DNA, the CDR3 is TGTGCCAGTAGTATAGATTTCACTGGAGCCTACGAGCAGTACTTC.